One TCR beta chain is described in this entry. Use of 60 Vbeta and 13 Jbeta primers characterized the PCR. Profiled with immunoSEQ multiplex PCR; TCRdb holds only in-frame clones, not every one. The sample has roughly 150,000 clones, roughly 80% seen once. The data stem from a study of cytomegalovirus exposure and HLA in healthy donors. The V end lost 5 bases, the J end lost 7 bases, and 17 bases lay between the germline ends. CDR1 SGHTA and CDR2 FQGNSA come from the germline V gene. The CDR3 runs to 14 residues. Input material: PBMCs. V usage is TRBV7-2 and J usage is TRBJ1-2; D is perhaps TRBD1 (6 bases). The sequence came from a man younger than 45 in good health and CMV-seronegative. CDR3: CASSHAGGAGGYTF. The DNA for the CDR3 is TGTGCCAGCAGCCATGCTGGGGGGGCGGGTGGCTACACCTTC.